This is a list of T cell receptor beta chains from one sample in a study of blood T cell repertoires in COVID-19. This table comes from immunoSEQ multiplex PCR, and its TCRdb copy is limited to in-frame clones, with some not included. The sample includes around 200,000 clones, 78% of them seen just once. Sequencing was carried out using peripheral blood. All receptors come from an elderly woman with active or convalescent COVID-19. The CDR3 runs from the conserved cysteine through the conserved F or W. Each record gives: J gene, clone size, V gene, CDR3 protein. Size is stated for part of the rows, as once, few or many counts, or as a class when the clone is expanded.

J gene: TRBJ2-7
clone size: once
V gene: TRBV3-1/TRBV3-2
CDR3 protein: CASSPSTGHLSSYEQYF

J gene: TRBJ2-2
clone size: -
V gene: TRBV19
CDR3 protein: CASSPGTGYTGELFF

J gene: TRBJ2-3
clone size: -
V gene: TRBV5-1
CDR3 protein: CASSGGQTYQASSTDTQYF

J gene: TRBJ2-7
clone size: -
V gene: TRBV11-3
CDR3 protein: CASSPGTYREQYF

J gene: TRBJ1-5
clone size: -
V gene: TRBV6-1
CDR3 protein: CASSEFYVNQPQHF

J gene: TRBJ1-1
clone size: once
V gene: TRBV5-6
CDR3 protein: CASSWTGRGTEAFF

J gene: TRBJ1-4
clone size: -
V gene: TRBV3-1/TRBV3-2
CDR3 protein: CASSQRTLDEKLFF

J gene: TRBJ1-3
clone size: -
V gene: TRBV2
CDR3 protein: CASSFDRGSGNTIYF

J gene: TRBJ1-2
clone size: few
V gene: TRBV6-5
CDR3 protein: CASSLRDVGIYGYTF

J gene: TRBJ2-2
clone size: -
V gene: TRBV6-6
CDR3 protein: CASTRITGGAGGELFF

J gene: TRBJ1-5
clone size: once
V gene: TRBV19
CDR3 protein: CASSAGLQPQHF

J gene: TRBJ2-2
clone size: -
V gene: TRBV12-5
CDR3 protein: CASGPPVGELFF

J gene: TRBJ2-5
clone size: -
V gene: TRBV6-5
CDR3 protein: CASSQGRGHFETQYF

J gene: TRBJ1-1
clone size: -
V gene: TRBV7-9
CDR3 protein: CASSRNRDDTEAFF

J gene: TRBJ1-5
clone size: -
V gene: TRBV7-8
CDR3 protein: CASSLLEQGNQPQHF

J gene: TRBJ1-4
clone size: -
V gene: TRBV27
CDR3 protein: CASSTQQGSNEKLFF

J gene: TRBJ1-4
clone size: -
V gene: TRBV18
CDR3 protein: CASRGPGDEKLFF

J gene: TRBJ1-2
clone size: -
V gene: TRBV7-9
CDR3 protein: CASSLESRNGYTF

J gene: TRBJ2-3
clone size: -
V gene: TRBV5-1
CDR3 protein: CASSTRGGGAVDTQYF

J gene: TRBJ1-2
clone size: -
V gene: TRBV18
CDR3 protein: CASSGTFMSDGYTF

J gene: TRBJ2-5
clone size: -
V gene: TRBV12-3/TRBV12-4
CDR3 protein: CASSLDSQETQYF

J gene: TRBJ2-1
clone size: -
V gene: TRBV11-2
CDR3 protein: CASSPQGAGFYNEQFF

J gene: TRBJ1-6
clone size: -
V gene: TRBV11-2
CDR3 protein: CASSTARRGDNSPLHF

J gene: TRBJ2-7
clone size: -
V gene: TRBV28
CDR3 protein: CASSRTSGGHPYEQYF

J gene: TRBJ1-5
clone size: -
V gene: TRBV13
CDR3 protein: CASSPPAGRGNQPQHF

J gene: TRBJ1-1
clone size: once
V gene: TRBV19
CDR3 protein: CASTLVNRPQNTEAFF

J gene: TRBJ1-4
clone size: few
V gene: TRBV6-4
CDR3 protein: CASSDVSKLQATNEKLFF

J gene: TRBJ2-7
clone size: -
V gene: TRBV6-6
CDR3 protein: CASSPGQGNEQYF

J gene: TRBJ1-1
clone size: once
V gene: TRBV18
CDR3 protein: CASSLPTRNTEAFF

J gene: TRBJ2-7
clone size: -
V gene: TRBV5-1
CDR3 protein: CASSLAGGVSSYEQYF

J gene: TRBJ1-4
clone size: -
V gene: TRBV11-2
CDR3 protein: CASSLSQGIRGEKLFF

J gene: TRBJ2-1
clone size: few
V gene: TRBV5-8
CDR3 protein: CASSPTIFEQFF

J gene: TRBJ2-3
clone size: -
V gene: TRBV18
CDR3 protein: CASSPPGGRDTQYF

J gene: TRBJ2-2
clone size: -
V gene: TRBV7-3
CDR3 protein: CASSLSSGSTGELFF

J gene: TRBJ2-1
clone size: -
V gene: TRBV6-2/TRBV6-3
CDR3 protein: CASSPRGAGGPAEQFF

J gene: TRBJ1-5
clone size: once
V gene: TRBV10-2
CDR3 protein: CASTGSDRQPQHF

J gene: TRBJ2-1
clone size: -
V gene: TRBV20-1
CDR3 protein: CSASSSGGNNEQFF

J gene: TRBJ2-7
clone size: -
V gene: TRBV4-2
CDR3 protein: CASSQVSNRDYEQYF

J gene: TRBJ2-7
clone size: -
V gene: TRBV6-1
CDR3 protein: CASSSRDYGRGEQYF

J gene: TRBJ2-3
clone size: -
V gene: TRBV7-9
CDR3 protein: CASSLTGSTDTQYF

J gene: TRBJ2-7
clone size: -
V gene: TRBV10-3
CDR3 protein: CAIKPGLSYEQYF